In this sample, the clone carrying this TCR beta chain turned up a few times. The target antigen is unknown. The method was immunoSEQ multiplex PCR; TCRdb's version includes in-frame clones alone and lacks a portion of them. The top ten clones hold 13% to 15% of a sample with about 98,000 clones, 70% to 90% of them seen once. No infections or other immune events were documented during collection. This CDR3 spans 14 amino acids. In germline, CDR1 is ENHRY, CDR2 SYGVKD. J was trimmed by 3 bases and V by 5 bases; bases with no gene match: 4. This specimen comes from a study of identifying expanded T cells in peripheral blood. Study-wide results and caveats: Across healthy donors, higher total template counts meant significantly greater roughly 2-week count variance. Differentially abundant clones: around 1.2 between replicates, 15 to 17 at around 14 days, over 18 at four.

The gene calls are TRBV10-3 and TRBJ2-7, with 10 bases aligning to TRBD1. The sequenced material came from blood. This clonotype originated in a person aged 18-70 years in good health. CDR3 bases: TGTGCCATCAGTCCGGGACAGGGGCTCTACGAGCAGTACTTC. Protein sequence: CAISPGQGLYEQYF.